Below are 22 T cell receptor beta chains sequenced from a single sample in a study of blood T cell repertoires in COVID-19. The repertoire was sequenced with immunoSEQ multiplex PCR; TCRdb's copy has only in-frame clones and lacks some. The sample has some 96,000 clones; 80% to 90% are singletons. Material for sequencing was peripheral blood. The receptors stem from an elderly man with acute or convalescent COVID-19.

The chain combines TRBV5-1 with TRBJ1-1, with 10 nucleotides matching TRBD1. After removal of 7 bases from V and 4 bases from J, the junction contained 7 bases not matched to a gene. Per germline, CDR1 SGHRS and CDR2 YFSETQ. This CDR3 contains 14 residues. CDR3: CASRGTGESTEAFF. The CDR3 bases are TGCGCCAGCCGTGGGACAGGGGAGAGCACTGAAGCTTTCTTT.

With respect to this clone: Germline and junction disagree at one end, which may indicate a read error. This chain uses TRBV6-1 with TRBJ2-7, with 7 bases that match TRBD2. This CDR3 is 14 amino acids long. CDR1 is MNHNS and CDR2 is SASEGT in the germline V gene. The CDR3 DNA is TGTGCCAGCAGTGAGTCTAGCGGTACCTCACGAGGTCTCTTC. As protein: CASSESSGTSRGLF.

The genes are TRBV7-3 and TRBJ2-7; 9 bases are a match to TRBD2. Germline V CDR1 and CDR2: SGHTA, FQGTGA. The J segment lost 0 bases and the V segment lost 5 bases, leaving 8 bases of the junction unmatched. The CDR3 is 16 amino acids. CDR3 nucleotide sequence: TGTGCCAGCAGCCGCAGACTAGCGGAGAGCTCCTACGAGCAGTACTTC. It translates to CASSRRLAESSYEQYF.

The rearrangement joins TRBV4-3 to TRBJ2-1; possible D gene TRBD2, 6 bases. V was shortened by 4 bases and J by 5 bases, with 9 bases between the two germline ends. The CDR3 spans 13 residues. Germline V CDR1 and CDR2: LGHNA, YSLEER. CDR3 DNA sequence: TGCGCCAGCAGCCTGGAGCGGGACAATGAGCAGTTCTTC. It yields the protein CASSLERDNEQFF.

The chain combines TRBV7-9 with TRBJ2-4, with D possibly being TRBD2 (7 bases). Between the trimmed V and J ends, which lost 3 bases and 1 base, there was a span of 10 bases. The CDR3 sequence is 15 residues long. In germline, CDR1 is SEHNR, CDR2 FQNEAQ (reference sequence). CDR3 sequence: CASSLGGPAKNIQYF. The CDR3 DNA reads TGTGCCAGCAGCTTGGGGGGGCCGGCCAAAAACATTCAGTACTTC.

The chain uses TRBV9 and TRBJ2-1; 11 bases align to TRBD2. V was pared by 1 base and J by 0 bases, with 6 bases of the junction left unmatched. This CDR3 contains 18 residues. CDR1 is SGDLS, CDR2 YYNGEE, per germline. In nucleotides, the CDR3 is TGTGCCAGCAGCGTAAGAGGACTAGCGGGTTCCTCCTACAATGAGCAGTTCTTC. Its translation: CASSVRGLAGSSYNEQFF.

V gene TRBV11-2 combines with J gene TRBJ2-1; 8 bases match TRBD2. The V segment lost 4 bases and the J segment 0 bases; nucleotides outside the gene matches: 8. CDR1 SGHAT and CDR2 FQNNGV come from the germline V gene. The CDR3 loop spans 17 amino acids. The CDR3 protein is CASSSLAVGSSYNEQFF. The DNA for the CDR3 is TGTGCCAGCAGCTCACTAGCGGTAGGGAGCTCCTACAATGAGCAGTTCTTC.

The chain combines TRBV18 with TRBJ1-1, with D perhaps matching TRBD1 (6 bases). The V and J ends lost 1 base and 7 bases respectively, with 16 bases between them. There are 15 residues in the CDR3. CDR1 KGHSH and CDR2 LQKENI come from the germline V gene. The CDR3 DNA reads TGTGCCAGCTCACCACTCCAGGGGAGAAAGGATGAAGCTTTCTTT. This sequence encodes CASSPLQGRKDEAFF.

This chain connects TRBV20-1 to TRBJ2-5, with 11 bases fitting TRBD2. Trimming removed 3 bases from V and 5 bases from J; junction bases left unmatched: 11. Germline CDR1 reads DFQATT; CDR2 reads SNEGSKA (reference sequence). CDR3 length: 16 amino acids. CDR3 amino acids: CSASKLAGERRETQYF. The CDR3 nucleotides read TGCAGTGCTAGTAAACTAGCGGGAGAACGGCGCGAGACCCAGTACTTC.

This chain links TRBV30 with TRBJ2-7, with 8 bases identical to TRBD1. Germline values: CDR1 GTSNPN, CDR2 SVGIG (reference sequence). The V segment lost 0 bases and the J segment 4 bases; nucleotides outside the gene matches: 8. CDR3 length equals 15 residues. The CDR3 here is CAWSVGAGGSYEQYF. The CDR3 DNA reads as TGTGCCTGGAGTGTCGGAGCAGGGGGCTCGTACGAGCAGTACTTC.

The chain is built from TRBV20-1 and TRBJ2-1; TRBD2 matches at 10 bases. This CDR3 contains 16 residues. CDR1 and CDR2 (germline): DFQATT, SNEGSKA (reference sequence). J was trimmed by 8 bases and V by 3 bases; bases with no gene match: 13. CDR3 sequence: CSASASESSGSDEQFF. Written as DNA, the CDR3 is TGCAGTGCTAGTGCGTCTGAGTCTAGCGGGAGTGATGAGCAGTTCTTC.

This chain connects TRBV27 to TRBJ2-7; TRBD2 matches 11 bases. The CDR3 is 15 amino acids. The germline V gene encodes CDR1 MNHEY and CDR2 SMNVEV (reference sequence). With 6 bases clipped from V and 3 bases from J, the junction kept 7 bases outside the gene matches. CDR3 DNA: TGTGCCAGCAGACCGGGGACTAGCGGTTTCTACGAGCAGTACTTC. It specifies CASRPGTSGFYEQYF.

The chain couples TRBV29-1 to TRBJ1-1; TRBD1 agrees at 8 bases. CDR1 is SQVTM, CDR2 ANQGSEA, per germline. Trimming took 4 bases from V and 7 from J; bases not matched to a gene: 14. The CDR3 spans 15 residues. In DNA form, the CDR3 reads TGCAGCGTTGCTGGACAGGGTCATAACTTCCGTGAAGCTTTCTTT. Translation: CSVAGQGHNFREAFF.

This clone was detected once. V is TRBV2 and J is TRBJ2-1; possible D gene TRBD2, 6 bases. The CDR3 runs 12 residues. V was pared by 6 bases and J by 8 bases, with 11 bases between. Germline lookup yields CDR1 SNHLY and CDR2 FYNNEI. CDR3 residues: CASRGDSHEQFF. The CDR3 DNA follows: TGTGCCAGCAGGGGGGACTCTCATGAGCAGTTCTTC.

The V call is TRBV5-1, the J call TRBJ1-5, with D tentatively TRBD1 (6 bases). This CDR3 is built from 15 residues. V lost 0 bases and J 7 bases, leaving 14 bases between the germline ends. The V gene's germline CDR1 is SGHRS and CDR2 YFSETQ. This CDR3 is CASSLEGQGMQPQHF. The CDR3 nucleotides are TGCGCCAGCAGCTTGGAAGGGCAGGGGATGCAGCCCCAGCATTTT.

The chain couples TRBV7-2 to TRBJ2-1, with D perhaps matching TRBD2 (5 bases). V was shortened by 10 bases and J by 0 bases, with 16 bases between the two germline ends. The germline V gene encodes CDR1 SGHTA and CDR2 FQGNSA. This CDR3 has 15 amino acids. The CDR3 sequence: CATKIAPSSYNEQFF. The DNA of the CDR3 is TGTGCCACCAAAATAGCGCCTAGCTCCTACAATGAGCAGTTCTTC.

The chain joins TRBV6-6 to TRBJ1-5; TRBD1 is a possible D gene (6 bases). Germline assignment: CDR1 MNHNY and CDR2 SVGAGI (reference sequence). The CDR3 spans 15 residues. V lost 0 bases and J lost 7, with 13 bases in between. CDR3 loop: CASSYSGGAGQPQHF. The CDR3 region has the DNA TGTGCCAGCAGTTACTCGGGGGGGGCCGGGCAGCCCCAGCATTTT.

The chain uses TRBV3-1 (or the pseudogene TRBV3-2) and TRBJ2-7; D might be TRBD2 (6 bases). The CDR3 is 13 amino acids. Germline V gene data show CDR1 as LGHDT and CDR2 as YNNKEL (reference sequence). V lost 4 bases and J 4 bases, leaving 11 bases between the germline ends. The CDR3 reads CASSPGTSYEQYF. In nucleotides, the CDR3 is TGTGCCAGCAGCCCCGGGACTTCATACGAGCAGTACTTC.

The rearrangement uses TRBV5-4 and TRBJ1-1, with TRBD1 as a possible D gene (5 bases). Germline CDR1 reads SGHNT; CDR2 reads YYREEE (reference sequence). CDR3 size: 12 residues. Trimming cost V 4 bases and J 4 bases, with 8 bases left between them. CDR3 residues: CASSAGVTEAFF. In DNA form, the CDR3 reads TGTGCCAGCAGCGCGGGGGTCACTGAAGCTTTCTTT.

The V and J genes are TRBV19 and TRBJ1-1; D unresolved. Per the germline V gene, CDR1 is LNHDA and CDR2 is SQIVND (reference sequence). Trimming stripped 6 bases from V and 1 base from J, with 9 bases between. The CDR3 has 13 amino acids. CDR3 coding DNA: TGTGCCAGTAGCACGACTGCGAACACTGAAGCTTTCTTT. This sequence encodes CASSTTANTEAFF.

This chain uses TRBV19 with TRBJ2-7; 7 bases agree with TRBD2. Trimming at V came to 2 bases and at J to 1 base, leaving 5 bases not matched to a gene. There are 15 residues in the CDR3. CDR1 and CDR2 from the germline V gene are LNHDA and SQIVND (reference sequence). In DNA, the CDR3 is TGTGCCAGTAGTATAAGAGCGGGGTATTCCTACGAGCAGTACTTC. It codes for CASSIRAGYSYEQYF.

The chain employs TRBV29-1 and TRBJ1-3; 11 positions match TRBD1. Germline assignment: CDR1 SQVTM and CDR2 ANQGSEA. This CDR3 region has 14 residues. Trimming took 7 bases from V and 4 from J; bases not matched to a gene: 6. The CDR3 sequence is CSAWDRGSGNTIYF. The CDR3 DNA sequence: TGCAGCGCTTGGGACAGGGGGTCAGGAAACACCATATATTTT.